Listed here are 25 T cell receptor beta chains from one sample, sequenced in a study of vaccination effects on CD4 cells after COVID-19. Here immunoSEQ multiplex PCR was the method, and the copy in TCRdb shows in-frame clones only, minus some. The table shows around 30,000 clones, with approximately 76% occurring only once. No antigens are known for them. Using viral peptide pools, the ViraFEST assay grew out antigen-specific CD4+ T cells prior to sequencing. Culture lasted around eleven days before CD4+ T cell isolation. Each person got two doses of an mRNA SARS-CoV-2 vaccine, BNT162b2 or mRNA-1273. Sequenced material: CD4+ T cells from PBMCs cultured with HCoV-229E spike peptides, taken after COVID-19 vaccination. The receptors shown here come from a human donor who received a COVID-19 vaccine.

The genes are TRBV3-1 (or the pseudogene TRBV3-2) and TRBJ2-1, with 8 nucleotides matching TRBD1. Germline V gene lookup returns CDR1 LGHDT and CDR2 YNNKEL (reference sequence). With 4 bases clipped from V and 4 bases from J, the junction kept 12 bases outside the gene matches. The CDR3 loop spans 17 amino acids. CDR3 loop: CASSPNFGTGYYNEQFF. As DNA, the CDR3 is TGTGCCAGCAGCCCTAATTTCGGGACAGGATATTACAATGAGCAGTTCTTC.

This clone was counted only a few times. The chain has TRBV14 and TRBJ2-5, with D maybe TRBD1 (7 bases). The CDR3 length is 15 residues. The V end lost 3 bases, the J end lost 5 bases, and 16 bases lay between the germline ends. The germline gives CDR1 SGHDN, CDR2 FVKESK. DNA for the CDR3: TGTGCCAGCAGCCAGCGGGACAGAGATAGGGAGACCCAGTACTTC. Translation: CASSQRDRDRETQYF.

The rearrangement uses TRBV10-1 and TRBJ1-1; D not certain. The CDR3 covers 13 residues. Trimming left V 2 bases short and J 8 bases short, with 12 bases between. CDR1 WNHNN and CDR2 SYGVQD come from the germline V gene (reference sequence). This chain's CDR3 is CASSEKRSGEAFF. The CDR3 bases are TGCGCCAGCAGTGAGAAGAGGAGCGGGGAAGCTTTCTTT.

This clone showed up just a few times. V and J are TRBV28 and TRBJ2-4, with D maybe TRBD2 (5 bases). This CDR3 is 15 amino acids long. Germline-derived CDR1 and CDR2 are MDHEN and SYDVKM. The ends were cut back, 2 bases at V and 3 bases at J, with 11 bases in the middle. This CDR3 reads CASSLEGIGKNIQYF. Here the CDR3 DNA reads TGTGCCAGCAGTTTAGAGGGAATAGGCAAAAACATTCAGTACTTC.

This clone was recorded a few times. The V gene is TRBV5-5, the J gene TRBJ1-2, with 8 bases aligning to TRBD1. The germline gives CDR1 SGHKS, CDR2 YYEKEE (reference sequence). The CDR3 is 18 amino acids. V lost 4 bases to trimming and J lost 4 bases; unmatched junction nucleotides: 18. This chain's CDR3 is CASSLRPPAQGESYGYTF. In nucleotides, the CDR3 is TGTGCCAGCAGCCTGCGCCCTCCCGCACAGGGGGAAAGCTATGGCTACACCTTC.

A few counts support this clone. The rearrangement joins TRBV5-1 to TRBJ1-6; perhaps TRBD1 as D (5 bases). Germline V gene lookup returns CDR1 SGHRS and CDR2 YFSETQ. The CDR3 is made up of 14 amino acids. Trimming removed 1 base from V and 7 bases from J, with 9 bases in between. CDR3 coding DNA: TGCGCCAGCAGCTTGAGGGCAGGGAATTCACCCCTCCACTTT. Translated: CASSLRAGNSPLHF.

This clone came up a few times. V and J are TRBV4-2 and TRBJ1-4; D gene uncertain. Germline-derived CDR1 and CDR2 are LGHNA and YNFKEQ. The CDR3 has 16 amino acids. Trimming removed 1 base from V and 0 bases from J, with 9 bases in between. CDR3 residues: CASSQGNGATNEKLFF. CDR3 sequence (DNA): TGTGCCAGCAGCCAAGGGAACGGTGCAACTAATGAAAAACTGTTTTTT.

The chain recombines TRBV27 with TRBJ2-3; weak D call: TRBD2 (6 bases). There are 16 residues in the CDR3. Germline V CDR1 and CDR2: MNHEY, SMNVEV (reference sequence). Trimming removed 1 base from V and 1 base from J, with 12 bases in between. The CDR3: CASSLFGGKGTDTQYF. CDR3 coding DNA: TGTGCCAGCAGTTTATTTGGCGGGAAAGGCACAGATACGCAGTATTTT.

Concerning this clone: Distinct nucleotide sequences in the sample also encode this CDR3. The rearrangement links TRBV12-3 or TRBV12-4 to TRBJ1-1; D not certain. Trimming took 1 base from V and 1 from J, leaving 4 bases between them. This CDR3 spans 13 amino acids. CDR3 protein: CASSLGKNTEAFF. CDR3 bases: TGTGCCAGCAGTTTAGGCAAGAACACTGAAGCTTTCTTT.

V gene TRBV18 combines with J gene TRBJ2-6, with D perhaps matching TRBD2 (5 bases). This CDR3 contains 15 residues. Germline CDR1 is KGHSH and CDR2 is LQKENI. Trimming removed 4 bases from V and 4 bases from J, with 11 bases in between. CDR3 nucleotides: TGTGCCAGCTCACGTAGCGCCGGAGGGGCCAACGTCCTGACTTTC. Its protein is CASSRSAGGANVLTF.

The rearrangement uses TRBV3-1 (or the pseudogene TRBV3-2) and TRBJ1-1, with 9 nucleotides matching TRBD1. Germline CDR1 LGHDT, CDR2 YNNKEL (reference sequence). V shed 5 bases, J shed 1 base, and the junction held 2 bases outside the gene matches. This CDR3 has 14 residues. This CDR3 is CASSRGQGNTEAFF. Written as DNA, the CDR3 is TGTGCCAGCAGCAGGGGACAGGGGAACACTGAAGCTTTCTTT.

The gene calls are TRBV6-5 and TRBJ2-7, with 9 bases fitting TRBD2. CDR3 size: 15 residues. The ends lost 0 bases at V and 2 bases at J; junction bases unmatched: 2. Germline lookup yields CDR1 MNHEY and CDR2 SVGAGI. The CDR3 DNA is TGTGCCAGCAGTTACTCATCTAGCGGGACCTACGAGCAGTACTTC. It specifies CASSYSSSGTYEQYF.

This chain joins TRBV24-1 and TRBJ2-5, with 10 bases lining up with TRBD2. Germline lookup yields CDR1 KGHDR and CDR2 SFDVKD. This CDR3 comprises 16 residues. V shed 3 bases, J shed 2 bases, and the junction held 5 bases outside the gene matches. The CDR3 sequence is CATSDIGLAEQETQYF. CDR3 coding DNA: TGTGCCACCAGTGATATCGGACTAGCGGAGCAAGAGACCCAGTACTTC.

V gene TRBV7-9 combines with J gene TRBJ1-2, with a tentative D call TRBD1 (6 bases). This CDR3 contains 15 residues. V was clipped by 1 base and J by 7 bases, with 16 bases between them. The germline V gene encodes CDR1 SEHNR and CDR2 FQNEAQ (reference sequence). CDR3 nucleotide sequence: TGTGCCAGCAGCTTAGGGGTACAGGGTAGGACTGGCTACACCTTC. It specifies CASSLGVQGRTGYTF.

The chain joins TRBV5-6 to TRBJ2-2; D not resolved. CDR1 and CDR2 from the germline V gene are SGHDT and YYEEEE. V lost 1 base and J 5 bases, leaving 6 bases between the germline ends. The CDR3 has 13 amino acids. The CDR3 region is CASSLLLTGELFF. DNA of the CDR3: TGTGCCAGCAGCTTGCTCTTGACCGGGGAGCTGTTTTTT.

This clone has just one count. The rearrangement uses TRBV19 and TRBJ2-1; 7 bases agree with TRBD2. This CDR3 has 17 residues. Germline V gene sequence: CDR1 LNHDA, CDR2 SQIVND (reference sequence). V was pared by 6 bases and J by 0 bases, with 11 bases of the junction left unmatched. The CDR3 spells CASSRTRSSSSYNEQFF. DNA of the CDR3: TGTGCCAGTAGCAGGACTAGGTCCTCGAGCTCCTACAATGAGCAGTTCTTC.

The V gene is TRBV5-6, the J gene TRBJ1-1, with a weak D call TRBD1 (5 bases). Germline V gene sequence: CDR1 SGHDT, CDR2 YYEEEE. This CDR3 contains 14 residues. Trimming cost V 1 base and J 3 bases, with 10 bases left between them. In DNA form, the CDR3 reads TGTGCCAGCAGCTTGCTACTGGGGGACACTGAAGCTTTCTTT. This codes for CASSLLLGDTEAFF.

This clone was seen a few times. Here the CDR3 DNA reads TGTGCCAGCAGGGTCGGAGGGCCATTAGAGACCCAGTACTTC. This codes for CASRVGGPLETQYF. The rearrangement links TRBV3-1 (or the pseudogene TRBV3-2) to TRBJ2-5; TRBD2 is a possible D gene (6 bases). V lost 6 bases, J lost 4 bases, and 15 bases lay in between. The CDR3 length is 14 residues. Looked up from germline, CDR1 is LGHDT and CDR2 is YNNKEL (reference sequence).

This chain uses TRBV2 with TRBJ1-2, with 8 bases that match TRBD1. V trimming: 7 bases; J trimming: 7 bases; junction bases outside the gene matches: 8. The CDR3 is 13 residues long. Germline CDR1 reads SNHLY; CDR2 reads FYNNEI. Written as DNA, the CDR3 is TGTGCCAGCAATACGGACAGGGAGGGTGGCTACACCTTC. Translation gives CASNTDREGGYTF.

V gene TRBV19 combines with J gene TRBJ1-1; the D gene is possibly TRBD1 (6 bases). The CDR3 spans 16 residues. Trimming shortened V by 6 bases and J by 2 bases, and 19 bases separated the two germline ends. The germline CDR1 and CDR2 sequences are LNHDA and SQIVND (reference sequence). The CDR3 here is CASRGSGGAGNTEAFF. CDR3 coding DNA: TGTGCCAGTAGGGGGTCGGGGGGCGCAGGAAACACTGAAGCTTTCTTT.

This clone has a handful of counts. V gene TRBV4-1 combines with J gene TRBJ1-2, with 7 bases fitting TRBD1. In germline, CDR1 is MGHRA, CDR2 YSYEKL. J gave up 3 bases and V 6 bases, and 13 bases lay outside the gene matches. This CDR3 contains 16 residues. CDR3 nucleotides: TGCGCCAGCAGTCGAGAGGCAGGGGGTTTGGACTATGGCTACACCTTC. Its translation is CASSREAGGLDYGYTF.

The chain uses TRBV12-5 and TRBJ2-1; D may be TRBD1 (6 bases). This CDR3 has 16 residues. The germline CDR1 and CDR2 sequences are LGHNT and FRNRAP. Trimming pared 0 bases from V and 7 bases from J, leaving 16 bases between. CDR3: CASGLVLPGVKNEQFF. In DNA, the CDR3 is TGTGCTAGTGGTTTGGTACTCCCAGGGGTTAAAAATGAGCAGTTCTTC.

V is TRBV7-2 and J is TRBJ2-1; the match to TRBD2 covers 8 bases. V lost 0 bases, J lost 5 bases, and 9 bases stayed unmatched. The germline V gene encodes CDR1 SGHTA and CDR2 FQGNSA. The CDR3 totals 17 residues. The chain's CDR3 is CASSLAVAAGGDNEQFF. DNA for the CDR3: TGTGCCAGCAGCTTAGCGGTGGCGGCGGGGGGAGACAATGAGCAGTTCTTC. Full variable domain (remainder filled in from reference TRBV7-2 and TRBJ2-1): GAGVSQSPSNKVTEKGKDVELRCDPISGHTALYWYRQSLGQGLEFLIYFQGNSAPDKSGLPSDRFSAERTGGSVSTLTIQRTQQEDSAVYLCASSLAVAAGGDNEQFFGPGTRLTVL.

The V and J genes are TRBV6-1 and TRBJ1-3, with a possible D match to TRBD1 (6 bases). V was shortened by 3 bases and J by 0 bases, with 12 bases between the two germline ends. From germline, CDR1 is MNHNS and CDR2 SASEGT. The CDR3 is 16 amino acids. The CDR3 DNA sequence: TGTGCCAGCAGTGACAGGGACACATCCTCTGGAAACACCATATATTTT. Translation: CASSDRDTSSGNTIYF.

This sequence joins TRBV3-1 (or the pseudogene TRBV3-2) and TRBJ1-2, with a weak D call TRBD1 (5 bases). The CDR3 extends over 13 amino acids. The V gene's germline CDR1 is LGHDT and CDR2 YNNKEL (reference sequence). V was trimmed by 3 bases and J by 3 bases, leaving 8 bases between them. The DNA for the CDR3 is TGTGCCAGCAGCCATCGGGGGTACTATGGCTACACCTTC. It encodes CASSHRGYYGYTF.